This record concerns one T cell receptor beta chain sequence. The target of this receptor is not known. No much larger clone exists at a distance of one base, and base qualities are not known. This sample was taken from a study of blood T cell repertoires in COVID-19 (dated by TCRdb to between 2020 and 2021). For the study in its entirety: The collaborator samples originated in the United States, Italy and Spain and spanned the acute and convalescent phases of COVID-19. Subjects who had been exposed to COVID-19, were actively infected with it, or had recovered from it provided the deeply sampled blood TCRbeta repertoires that made up the dataset. A de-identified subject ID, COVID-19 status, age in years and sex were almost always included in the sample metadata. Samples were obtained from the ongoing ImmuneRACE study (first 160 participants) and from over a thousand subjects provided by 6 global collaborators. The prospective study material was composed of cDNA or gDNA derived from T cells, B-cell-depleted T cells, or PBMCs. The repertoires were released in a freely available public database meant as a resource for research on the immune response to SARS-CoV-2. Where HLA class I and class II types were available, the types were taken from metadata supplied by the sample provider, not from assay-based typing.

Compared with germline, V lacks 5 bases and J lacks 9 bases; bases without a gene match: 10. CDR1 and CDR2 are drawn from the germline V gene (reference sequence): LGHDT, YNNKEL. The CDR3 spans 15 residues, from the cysteine through the phenylalanine. The CDR3 DNA has 45 bases and is translated from base 1. Collaborating institutions collected whole blood in K2EDTA tubes following their own protocols. For TCRbeta analysis, collaborators shipped samples as frozen whole blood, isolated PBMCs, or DNA extracted from either of those sample types. TCRbeta CDR3 regions were amplified from genomic DNA by means of the immunoSEQ Assay, a bias-controlled multiplex PCR. Processing in the source paper ran as follows. Within the assay, amplification of reference gene primers was used to estimate how many nucleated cells each sample contained. Sequence reads were collapsed and filtered to measure the absolute abundance of every unique TCRbeta CDR3 rearrangement. Productive Simpson clonality was computed per sample as the square root of Simpson's diversity index over productive rearrangements. What TCRdb holds here is the immuneACCESS table cut down to in-frame rearrangements. Part of the clones is not present; checked against another copy, under half of the missing clones reflect an unresolved V gene, and the others are unexplained. Clone size and the V and J calls come from that table; the DNA yielded D and trimming. Recorded for this sample are approximately 97,000 clones; approximately 85% of them occurred a single time. The top ten clonotypes cover around 12% of the sample.

The study at large found these results: Clinical and demographic metadata were provided uncurated, with the amount varying by source and participant.

This receptor was identified in a human donor in a cohort sampled during active COVID-19. This sequence uses TRBV3-1 (or the pseudogene TRBV3-2) and TRBJ1-6, with 7 junctional bases fitting TRBD1. The source material was peripheral blood. CDR3 region: CASSVSPTGSSPLHF. The DNA sequence is TGTGCCAGCAGCGTATCACCGACAGGGTCTTCACCCCTCCACTTT.